The TCR beta chain under discussion was sequenced for a study of T cell responses to AZD1222 COVID-19 vaccine. From germline, CDR1 is LGHNA and CDR2 YNFKEQ. V lost 0 bases, J lost 6 bases, and 11 bases lay in between. The CDR3 covers 14 residues. The method was immunoSEQ multiplex PCR; TCRdb's version includes in-frame clones alone and lacks a portion of them. Among roughly 130,000 clones listed, 92% were seen once. The rearrangement joins TRBV4-2 to TRBJ1-2, with a tentative D call TRBD1 (5 bases). This sequence was found in an adult in good health. The input for sequencing was peripheral blood, taken on day 0 of AZD1222 vaccination. The CDR3 sequence: CASSQDRIRDGYTF. Written as DNA, the CDR3 is TGTGCCAGCAGCCAAGATCGAATCAGGGATGGCTACACCTTC.